This T cell receptor (beta chain) is drawn from a study of blood T cell repertoires in COVID-19. Looking at the study overall: Samples came from the United States, Italy and Spain, spanning acute and convalescent COVID-19.

Under the authors' procedure: Amplification of reference gene primers provided the estimated nucleated cell counts. Sequencing was performed with immunoSEQ multiplex PCR; in TCRdb, only in-frame clones are kept and a portion is missing. V, J and clone size reflect that table, while D and trimming were determined from the DNA. The sample lists some 150,000 clones, 78% seen once, with 14% in the top ten. There are 16 residues in the CDR3. J gave up 4 bases and V 2 bases, and 8 bases lay outside the gene matches. Germline V lookup: CDR1 SEHNR, CDR2 FQNEAQ (reference sequence). The clonotype comes from a woman older than 75 with acute or convalescent COVID-19. The chain combines TRBV7-9 with TRBJ1-1; 9 bases are shared with TRBD1. The specimen sequenced was peripheral blood. The CDR3 sequence: CASSLFTGGVSTEAFF. The CDR3 nucleotides read TGTGCCAGCAGCTTATTCACAGGGGGCGTGAGCACTGAAGCTTTCTTT.